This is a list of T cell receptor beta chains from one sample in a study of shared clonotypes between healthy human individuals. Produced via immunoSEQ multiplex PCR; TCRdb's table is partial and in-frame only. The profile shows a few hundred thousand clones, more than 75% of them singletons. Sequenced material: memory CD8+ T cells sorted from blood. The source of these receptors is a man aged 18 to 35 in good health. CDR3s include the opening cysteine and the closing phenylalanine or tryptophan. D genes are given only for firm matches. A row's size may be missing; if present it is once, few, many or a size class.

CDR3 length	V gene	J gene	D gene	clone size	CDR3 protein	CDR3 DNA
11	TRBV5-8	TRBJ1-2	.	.	CASSPGRGYTF	TGTGCCAGCAGCCCCGGGCGGGGCTACACCTTC
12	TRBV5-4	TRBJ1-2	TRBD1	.	CASSPQGDGYTF	TGTGCCAGCAGCCCCCAGGGGGATGGCTACACCTTC
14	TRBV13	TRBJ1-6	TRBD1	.	CASSSTGGNSPLHF	TGTGCCAGCAGCTCGACAGGGGGAAATTCACCCCTCCACTTT
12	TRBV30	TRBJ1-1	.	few	CAWSDLGLEAFF	TGTGCCTGGAGTGACTTAGGACTGGAAGCTTTCTTT
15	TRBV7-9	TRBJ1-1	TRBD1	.	CASSRPGTGVTEAFF	TGTGCCAGCAGCCGACCCGGGACAGGGGTTACTGAAGCTTTCTTT
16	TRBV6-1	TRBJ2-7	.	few	CASSEGARGQPYEQYF	TGTGCCAGCAGTGAAGGAGCCCGAGGACAGCCCTACGAGCAGTACTTC
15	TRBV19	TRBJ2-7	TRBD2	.	CASSTGLAGEYEQYF	TGTGCCAGTAGTACCGGACTAGCGGGGGAATACGAGCAGTACTTC
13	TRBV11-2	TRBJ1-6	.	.	CASSLNVGSPLHF	TGTGCCAGCAGCTTAAATGTTGGGTCACCCCTCCACTTT
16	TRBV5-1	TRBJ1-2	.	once	CASSLVPLSSNYGYTF	TGCGCCAGCAGCTTGGTCCCCCTCTCCTCTAACTATGGCTACACCTTC
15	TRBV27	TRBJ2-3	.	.	CASSLISSVGDTQYF	TGTGCCAGCAGTTTAATTAGCTCGGTCGGAGATACGCAGTATTTT
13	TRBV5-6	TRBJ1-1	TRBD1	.	CASSFRGGTEAFF	TGTGCCAGCAGCTTCAGGGGGGGCACTGAAGCTTTCTTT
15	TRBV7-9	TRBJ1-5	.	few	CASSLAGQHNQPQHF	TGTGCCAGCAGCTTAGCCGGACAACACAATCAGCCCCAGCATTTT
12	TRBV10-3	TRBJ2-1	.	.	CAISDGGAEQFF	TGTGCCATCAGTGATGGGGGTGCTGAGCAGTTCTTC
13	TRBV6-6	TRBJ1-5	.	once	CASEMVSLQPQHF	TGTGCCAGCGAGATGGTCAGTCTGCAGCCCCAGCATTTT
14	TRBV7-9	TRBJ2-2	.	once	CASSSWTDTGELFF	TGTGCCAGCAGCTCCTGGACAGACACCGGGGAGCTGTTTTTT